The 18 T cell receptor beta chains listed next were all sequenced from one sample in a study of blood T cell repertoires in COVID-19 (dated by TCRdb to 2019 to 2021). The library was made by the immunoSEQ multiplex PCR assay. The clones in this table, taken by TCRdb from immuneACCESS, are in-frame only. Not every clone is retained; where verified, under half of the shortfall comes from an unresolved V gene, and the cause of the rest is unknown. For this sample the table gives hundreds of thousands of clones, of which around 82% were detected only once. The ten largest clones add up to nearly 5% of the sample. Sequencing was performed on peripheral blood. The receptors stem from a woman aged 80 or over with active or convalescent COVID-19.

This clone has just one count. The rearrangement joins TRBV29-1 to TRBJ2-4, with a weak D call TRBD2 (6 bases). The CDR3 has 13 residues. Germline CDR1 is SQVTM and CDR2 is ANQGSEA. V was pared by 1 base and J by 4 bases, with 8 bases between. The CDR3 DNA follows: TGCAGCGTTGAAGTGGGGGGAAAAAACATTCAGTACTTC. Translating gives CSVEVGGKNIQYF.

A remark on this clone: The junction shows a germline mismatch at one end, possibly a read error. V gene TRBV6-5 combines with J gene TRBJ1-2; tentatively, D is TRBD1 (6 bases). Germline V gene lookup returns CDR1 MNHEY and CDR2 SVGAGI. This CDR3 spans 12 amino acids. For the CDR3, the DNA is TGTGCCAGCAGTTCGGACAGCTATGGGTACACCTTC. Translating gives CASSSDSYGYTF.

The table lists this clone with a count of one. The V and J genes are TRBV28 and TRBJ1-5, with a possible D match to TRBD1 (6 bases). This CDR3 is 16 amino acids long. Per the germline V gene, CDR1 is MDHEN and CDR2 is SYDVKM. With 4 bases removed from V and 5 bases from J, the gap between germline ends came to 18 bases. The CDR3 spells CASSSRFGGADQPQHF. CDR3 nucleotides: TGTGCCAGCAGTTCACGCTTCGGGGGGGCTGATCAGCCCCAGCATTTT.

The CDR3 loop is CAWSANANVLTF. The CDR3 DNA reads TGTGCCTGGAGTGCTAACGCCAACGTCCTGACTTTC. This rearrangement joins TRBV30 to TRBJ2-6, with no clear D. Germline CDR1 and CDR2: GTSNPN and SVGIG (reference sequence). This CDR3 has 12 amino acids. Trimming took off 1 base at V and 7 bases at J, with 5 bases between the two ends.

The rearrangement links TRBV13 to TRBJ2-1; a possible D gene is TRBD2 (7 bases). The CDR3 has 21 amino acids. V was trimmed by 4 bases and J by 1 base, leaving 29 bases between them. Germline V gives CDR1 PRHDT, CDR2 FYEKMQ (reference sequence). CDR3: CASSSFWGGSWEQGSYNEQFF. The CDR3 DNA is TGTGCCAGCAGCTCCTTTTGGGGGGGGAGTTGGGAGCAGGGGTCCTACAATGAGCAGTTCTTC. Variable domain in full (rest from reference TRBV13 and TRBJ2-1): AAGVIQSPRHLIKEKRETATLKCYPIPRHDTVYWYQQGPGQDPQFLISFYEKMQSDKGSIPDRFSAQQFSDYHSELNMSSLELGDSALYFCASSSFWGGSWEQGSYNEQFFGPGTRLTVL.

The gene calls are TRBV6-5 and TRBJ2-1, with TRBD2 matching over 8 bases. The V gene's germline CDR1 is MNHEY and CDR2 SVGAGI. J lost 8 bases, V lost 6 bases, and 9 bases had no gene match. The CDR3 covers 14 residues. The CDR3 loop is CASRNPRGGDEQFF. CDR3 DNA sequence: TGTGCCAGCAGAAACCCCCGGGGGGGGGATGAGCAGTTCTTC.

This chain links TRBV28 with TRBJ1-5, with TRBD1 identical over 8 bases. Trimming at V came to 6 bases and at J to 6 bases, leaving 16 bases not matched to a gene. The CDR3 spans 17 residues. Germline V gene data show CDR1 as MDHEN and CDR2 as SYDVKM. CDR3 nucleotides: TGTGCCAGCAGGTATTGGACAGGGACAAGATCTAGTCAGCCCCAGCATTTT. Protein sequence: CASRYWTGTRSSQPQHF.

The chain combines TRBV11-2 with TRBJ2-1; 7 bases are a match to TRBD2. This CDR3 region has 13 residues. The germline V gene has CDR1 SGHAT and CDR2 FQNNGV. The ends lost 2 bases at V and 12 bases at J; junction bases unmatched: 7. The CDR3 protein is CASSLREGQGQFF. The CDR3 coding sequence is TGTGCCAGCAGCTTAAGGGAGGGCCAGGGGCAGTTCTTC. Complete variable domain (other parts from reference TRBV11-2 and TRBJ2-1): EAGVAQSPRYKIIEKRQSVAFWCNPISGHATLYWYQQILGQGPKLLIQFQNNGVVDDSQLPKDRFSAERLKGVDSTLKIQPAKLEDSAVYLCASSLREGQGQFFGPGTRLTVL.

The rearrangement joins TRBV2 to TRBJ1-6; D is possibly TRBD1 (6 bases). Germline assignment: CDR1 SNHLY and CDR2 FYNNEI. The V end lost 7 bases, the J end lost 9 bases, and 10 bases lay between the germline ends. This CDR3 is built from 12 residues. CDR3 sequence: CASKGEGSPLHF. The DNA for the CDR3 is TGTGCCAGCAAGGGGGAGGGTTCACCCCTCCACTTT.

The CDR3: CASTPLGIGLAEAFF. As DNA, the CDR3 is TGTGCCAGCACCCCCCTCGGGATAGGGTTGGCTGAAGCTTTCTTT. The genes are TRBV2 and TRBJ1-1; D ambiguous. CDR3 size: 15 residues. V lost 7 bases, J lost 6 bases, and 21 bases lay in between. The V gene's germline CDR1 is SNHLY and CDR2 FYNNEI.

The rearrangement uses TRBV7-5 and TRBJ1-6; TRBD1 is the table's D call, not checked against the DNA. TRBV7-5 is an annotated pseudogene. The CDR3 covers 16 residues. The CDR3 protein is CVRSLVFGTHSSPLHF. The DNA for the CDR3 is TGTGTCAGAAGCTTAGTGTTCGGGACACACTCTTCACCCCTCCACTTT.

This clone was found a few times. The CDR3 reads CASSLGRGDTQYF. As DNA, the CDR3 is TGTGCCAGCAGCTTGGGACGGGGAGATACGCAGTATTTT. The chain is built from TRBV5-5 and TRBJ2-3; D is perhaps TRBD2 (5 bases). V was cut by 0 bases and J by 5 bases, with 7 bases left in between. Germline V CDR1 and CDR2: SGHKS, YYEKEE (reference sequence). This CDR3 spans 13 amino acids.

V is TRBV3-1 (or the pseudogene TRBV3-2) and J is TRBJ2-1, with D maybe TRBD1 (6 bases). The CDR3 contains 16 residues. From germline, CDR1 is LGHDT and CDR2 YNNKEL (reference sequence). The V end lost 3 bases, the J end lost 1 base, and 13 bases lay between the germline ends. CDR3: CASSQARTVSYNEQFF. DNA of the CDR3: TGTGCCAGCAGCCAGGCGAGGACAGTATCCTACAATGAGCAGTTCTTC.

The rearrangement links TRBV3-1 (or the pseudogene TRBV3-2) to TRBJ1-1; 9 bases fit TRBD1. V lost 4 bases, J lost 1 base, and 4 bases stayed unmatched. This CDR3 has 15 amino acids. The germline V gene has CDR1 LGHDT and CDR2 YNNKEL (reference sequence). The CDR3 region is CASSPRDRENTEAFF. In nucleotides, the CDR3 is TGTGCCAGCAGCCCCCGGGACAGGGAGAACACTGAAGCTTTCTTT.

The CDR3 bases are TGTGCCAGCAGTGCTGGACAGGGGAGGTCTGAAGCTTTCTTT. It yields the protein CASSAGQGRSEAFF. V gene TRBV6-6 combines with J gene TRBJ1-1, with 9 bases aligning to TRBD1. This CDR3 has 14 residues. Looked up from germline, CDR1 is MNHNY and CDR2 is SVGAGI (reference sequence). J lost 6 bases, V lost 5 bases, and 7 bases had no gene match.

The chain couples TRBV11-3 to TRBJ1-2; no firm D call. Trimming shortened V by 0 bases and J by 4 bases, and 12 bases separated the two germline ends. The length of the CDR3 is 15 residues. CDR1 and CDR2 from the germline V gene are SGHNT and YENEEA. CDR3 amino acids: CASSLERPPSYGYTF. The CDR3 DNA reads TGTGCCAGCAGCTTAGAGCGGCCCCCCTCCTATGGCTACACCTTC.

The CDR3, as DNA: TGTGCCATCGGGCTAGCGGGATCCAGCACAGATACGCAGTATTTT. This sequence encodes CAIGLAGSSTDTQYF. The chain employs TRBV10-3 and TRBJ2-3; TRBD2 matches at 9 bases. CDR1 and CDR2 from the germline V gene are ENHRY and SYGVKD. Trimming cost V 8 bases and J 0 bases; bases outside gene matches: 6. The CDR3 has 15 amino acids.

The CDR3 coding sequence is TGTGCCAGCAGTGAAATCCGGGTGGAGGAAAAACTGTTTTTT. This gives the protein CASSEIRVEEKLFF. The V gene is TRBV6-1, the J gene TRBJ1-4; D gene unclear. Germline CDR1 reads MNHNS; CDR2 reads SASEGT. V was shortened by 2 bases and J by 8 bases, with 12 bases between the two germline ends. This CDR3 comprises 14 residues.